This T cell receptor (beta chain) came from a study of T cell responses to AZD1222 COVID-19 vaccine (dated by TCRdb to 2020 to 2022). At the level of the whole study: TCR sequencing was performed for about 240 trial participants, of whom about 200 were given two doses of AZD1222 and 26 were given two doses of MenACWY control vaccine. Trial participants were enrolled by age into subgroups of 18-55, 56-69 and 70-plus years, and around 140, 26 and 57 TCR-sequenced participants, respectively, were included in these subgroups.

The CDR3 regions of human TCRbeta chains were subjected to immunosequencing. Per the authors' processing: TCRs in the repertoires were compared against a reference library of SARS-CoV-2-specific TCRs that had been generated with the MIRA antigen-specificity platform. Breadth was defined as the fraction of unique TCRs that were SARS-CoV-2-associated, and depth was defined as the fraction of total T cells that were SARS-CoV-2-associated. Each spike-specific TCR was assigned to its reactive spike region and to a CD4 or CD8 class using the MIRA data. Log10-transformed breadth and depth values were compared by one-way ANOVA with Sidak's multiple comparisons tests. What TCRdb holds here is the immuneACCESS table cut down to in-frame rearrangements. Part of the clones is not present; checked against another copy, under half of the missing clones reflect an unresolved V gene, and the others are unexplained. The V and J calls and clone size come from that table; D and trimming were worked out from the DNA. In all, the sample holds around 99,000 clones, and approximately 90% of those were seen once. The biggest ten clones account for approximately 9% of the sample.

The time point label for this specimen denotes: about 28 days (+/-7) after the second vaccine dose. AZD1222 recipients whose second dose came at about 4 weeks and those whose second dose came at about 12 weeks were combined into one group, since spike-specific TCR depth and breadth did not differ between the two schedules. Vaccinee samples were obtained from the UK trials COV001 and COV002, which included a single-blind randomized controlled phase 2/3 trial of AZD1222 (ChAdOx1 nCoV-19) in healthy adults. Trial participant PBMC samples were collected at day 0 and day 28 after the second dose for TCRbeta chain sequencing. Of note for this clone: This receptor's antigen is unknown. Nothing much larger sits one base from this clone, and base qualities are not available.

The study at large found these results: Conclusions about previously exposed vaccinees are limited because only 6 or 7 AZD1222 recipients were SARS-CoV-2 seropositive at baseline. Because no day 14 peak-response samples were available, the repertoires could be characterized only after the peak T cell response. CD4 TCRs associated with the vaccine covered the entire spike protein, and the dominant responses were in regions 160-218 and 743-854. In the small 56-69-year group, the increase in depth fell short of significance, most likely because of low power. Participants were mostly white British and included more females than males, and it was suggested by the authors that clonal diversity may have been underestimated. Reportedly, close to half of the unique spike-specific TCRs recognized epitopes lying outside the regions that are mutated in the B.1.351 and B.1.1.7 variants. After two AZD1222 doses, spike-specific TCR breadth and depth were significantly higher than at day 0 and than in MenACWY recipients.

The sequences come from peripheral blood, collected 28 days after the second AZD1222 dose. The sequence was obtained from an adult who received the AZD1222 COVID-19 vaccine.

At the DNA level, the sequence is TGTGCCAGCAGCGGAGCCGGGGTACAGCCCCAGCATTTT. This codes for CASSGAGVQPQHF. Rearrangement joined TRBV7-8 to TRBJ1-5, with the D gene not clear enough to name. V loses 5 bases, J loses 7 bases, and the germline ends lie 12 bases apart. CDR1 and CDR2, looked up from the germline V gene, are SGHVS and FQNEAQ. The CDR3, from cysteine to phenylalanine, totals 13 residues. This entry keeps only the CDR3 DNA: 39 bases, framed from base 1. When the CDR3 is completed using the reference TRBV7-8 and TRBJ1-5 genes on either side, the full variable domain is GAGVSQSPRYKVAKRGQDVALRCDPISGHVSLFWYQQALGQGPEFLTYFQNEAQLDKSGLPSDRFFAERPEGSVSTLKIQRTQQEDSAVYLCASSGAGVQPQHFGDGTRLSIL.